The 9 T cell receptor beta chains below all came from one sample that was sequenced in a study of a mutant IDH1 vaccine in newly diagnosed glioma. Described time point: week 11, during vaccination. The vaccine gave 300 ug of a 20-mer mutant IDH1 peptide subcutaneously per dose. Antigen specificity for these receptors is unknown. Clones were read by immunoSEQ multiplex PCR, and TCRdb kept only the in-frame ones, dropping some. The table includes about 110,000 clones, under 90% detected once. This specimen consisted of PBMCs, obtained from a glioma patient whose treatment included an IDH1 peptide vaccine. The source is a woman aged 50 to 60 with glioma.

This clone was counted once. This chain joins TRBV6-1 and TRBJ2-5; weak D call: TRBD2 (6 bases). The V gene's germline CDR1 is MNHNS and CDR2 SASEGT. The CDR3 sequence is 14 residues long. Trimming took 5 bases from V and 4 from J, leaving 14 bases between them. The CDR3 DNA reads TGTGCCAGCAGTTTGACTGTCGGGGGAGAGACCCAGTACTTC. Its translation: CASSLTVGGETQYF.

This sequence joins TRBV11-2 and TRBJ1-1, with D possibly TRBD1 on 5 matching bases. V dropped 1 base and J dropped 5 bases, with 11 bases sitting between them. Germline values: CDR1 SGHAT, CDR2 FQNNGV. There are 14 residues in the CDR3. CDR3 residues: CASSLVGAGTEAFF. CDR3 DNA sequence: TGTGCCAGCAGCTTAGTAGGGGCCGGAACTGAAGCTTTCTTT.

The rearrangement links TRBV5-8 to TRBJ2-7; 9 nucleotides match TRBD1. Germline CDR1 is SGHTS and CDR2 is YDEGEE. The CDR3 is 15 residues long. The V segment lost 4 bases and the J segment 4 bases; nucleotides outside the gene matches: 9. As DNA, the CDR3 is TGTGCCAGCAGCCCCGGACAGGGGATCGTATACGAGCAGTACTTC. Translating it yields CASSPGQGIVYEQYF. Complete variable domain (other parts from reference TRBV5-8 and TRBJ2-7): EAGVTQSPTHLIKTRGQQATLRCSPISGHTSVYWYQQALGLGLQFLLWYDEGEERNRGNFPPRFSGRQFPNYSSELNVNALELEDSALYLCASSPGQGIVYEQYFGPGTRLTVT.

This clone is a singleton in its sample. This chain connects TRBV7-8 to TRBJ2-7; 11 bases are a match to TRBD1. This CDR3 is 18 amino acids long. CDR1 is SGHVS, CDR2 FQNEAQ, per germline. The junction had 14 bases not matched to a gene; V was cut back by 5 bases and J by 2 bases. This chain's CDR3 is CASSKGQGGSTSPYEQYF. The DNA of the CDR3 is TGTGCCAGCAGCAAGGGACAGGGGGGCTCAACCTCCCCCTACGAGCAGTACTTC.

The CDR3 protein is CASSFEQYGYTF. In DNA form, the CDR3 reads TGTGCCAGCAGTTTCGAGCAGTATGGCTACACCTTC. The chain links TRBV6-6 to TRBJ1-2; D is unresolved. V dropped 4 bases and J dropped 5 bases, with 8 bases sitting between them. CDR1 MNHNY and CDR2 SVGAGI come from the germline V gene (reference sequence). This CDR3 has 12 residues.

The genes are TRBV27 and TRBJ1-4, with 7 bases aligning to TRBD1. The ends lost 4 bases at V and 0 bases at J; junction bases unmatched: 5. The CDR3 contains 16 residues. Germline V gives CDR1 MNHEY, CDR2 SMNVEV (reference sequence). The CDR3 protein is CASSSFTGATNEKLFF. CDR3 sequence (DNA): TGTGCCAGCAGTTCATTCACAGGGGCAACTAATGAAAAACTGTTTTTT.

The chain is built from TRBV28 and TRBJ1-2; TRBD1 matches at 12 bases. CDR1 is MDHEN, CDR2 SYDVKM, per germline. The CDR3 sequence is 16 residues long. Trimming took 6 bases from V and 0 from J; bases not matched to a gene: 5. The DNA for the CDR3 is TGTGCCAGCAGGGGGACAGGGGGCTTCGCTAACTATGGCTACACCTTC. Protein sequence: CASRGTGGFANYGYTF.

This rearrangement joins TRBV28 to TRBJ1-2; D is unclear. In germline, CDR1 is MDHEN, CDR2 SYDVKM. This CDR3 region has 13 residues. V gave up 2 bases and J gave up 2 bases, with 6 bases separating them. DNA of the CDR3: TGTGCCAGCAGTTTAGGTCAAAACTATGGCTACACCTTC. This gives the protein CASSLGQNYGYTF.

This chain connects TRBV7-6 to TRBJ2-3, with 8 nucleotides matching TRBD2. V shed 5 bases and J 7 bases; nucleotides not matched to a gene: 8. CDR1 is SGHVS and CDR2 is FNYEAQ in the germline V gene. The CDR3 length is 14 residues. The CDR3 bases are TGTGCCAGCAGCGACGGTACTAGCGGATATACGCAGTATTTT. Translating gives CASSDGTSGYTQYF.